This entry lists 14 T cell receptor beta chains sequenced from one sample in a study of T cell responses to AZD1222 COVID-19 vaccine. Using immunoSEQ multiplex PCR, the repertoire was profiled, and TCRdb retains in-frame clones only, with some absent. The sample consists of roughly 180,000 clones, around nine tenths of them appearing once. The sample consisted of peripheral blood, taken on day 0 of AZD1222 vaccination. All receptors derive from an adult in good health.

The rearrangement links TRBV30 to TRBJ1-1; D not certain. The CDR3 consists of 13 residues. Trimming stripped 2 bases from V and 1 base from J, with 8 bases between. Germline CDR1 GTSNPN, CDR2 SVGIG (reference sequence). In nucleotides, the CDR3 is TGTGCCTGGAGTACGCTCGGGAACACTGAAGCTTTCTTT. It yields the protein CAWSTLGNTEAFF. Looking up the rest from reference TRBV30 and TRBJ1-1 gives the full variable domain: SQTIHQWPATLVQPVGSPLSLECTVEGTSNPNLYWYRQAAGRGLQLLFYSVGIGQISSEVPQNLSASRPQDRQFILSSKKLLLSDSGFYLCAWSTLGNTEAFFGQGTRLTVV.

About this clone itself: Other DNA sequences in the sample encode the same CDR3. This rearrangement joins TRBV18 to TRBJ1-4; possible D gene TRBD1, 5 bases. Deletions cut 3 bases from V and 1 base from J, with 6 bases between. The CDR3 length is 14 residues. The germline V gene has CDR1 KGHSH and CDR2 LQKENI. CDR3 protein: CASSPGGTNEKLFF. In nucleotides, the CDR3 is TGTGCCAGCTCACCTGGGGGAACTAATGAAAAACTGTTTTTT.

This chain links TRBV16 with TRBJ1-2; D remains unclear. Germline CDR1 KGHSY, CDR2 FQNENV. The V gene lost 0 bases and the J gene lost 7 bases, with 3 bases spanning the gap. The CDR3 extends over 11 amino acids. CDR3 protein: CASSQSSGYTF. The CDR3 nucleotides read TGTGCCAGCAGCCAATCGTCTGGCTACACCTTC. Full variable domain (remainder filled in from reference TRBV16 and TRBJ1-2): GEEVAQTPKHLVRGEGQKAKLYCAPIKGHSYVFWYQQVLKNEFKFLISFQNENVFDETGMPKERFSAKCLPNSPCSLEIQATKLEDSAVYFCASSQSSGYTFGSGTRLTVV.

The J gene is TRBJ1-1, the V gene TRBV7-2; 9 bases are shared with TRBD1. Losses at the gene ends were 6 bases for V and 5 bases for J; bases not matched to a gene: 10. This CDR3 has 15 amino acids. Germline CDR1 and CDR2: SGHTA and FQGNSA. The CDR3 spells CASSWLTGGGTEAFF. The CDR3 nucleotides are TGTGCCAGCAGTTGGTTGACAGGGGGTGGTACTGAAGCTTTCTTT. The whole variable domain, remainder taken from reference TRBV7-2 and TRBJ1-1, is GAGVSQSPSNKVTEKGKDVELRCDPISGHTALYWYRQSLGQGLEFLIYFQGNSAPDKSGLPSDRFSAERTGGSVSTLTIQRTQQEDSAVYLCASSWLTGGGTEAFFGQGTRLTVV.

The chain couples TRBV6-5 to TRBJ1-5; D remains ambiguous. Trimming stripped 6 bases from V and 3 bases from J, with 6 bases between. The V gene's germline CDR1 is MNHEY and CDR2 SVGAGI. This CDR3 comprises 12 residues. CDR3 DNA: TGTGCCAGCAGCTCTCTCAATCAGCCCCAGCATTTT. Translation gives CASSSLNQPQHF.

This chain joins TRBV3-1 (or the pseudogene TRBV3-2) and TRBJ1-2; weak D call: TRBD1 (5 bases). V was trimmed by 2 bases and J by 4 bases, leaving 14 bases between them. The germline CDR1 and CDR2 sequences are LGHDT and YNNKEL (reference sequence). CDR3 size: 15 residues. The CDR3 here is CASSQCWGLLYGYTF. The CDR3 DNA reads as TGTGCCAGCAGCCAATGCTGGGGACTCCTCTATGGCTACACCTTC.

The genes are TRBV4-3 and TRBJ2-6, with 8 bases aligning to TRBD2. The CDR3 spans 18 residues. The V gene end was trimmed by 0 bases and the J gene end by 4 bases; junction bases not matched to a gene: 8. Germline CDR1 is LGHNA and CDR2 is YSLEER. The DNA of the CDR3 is TGCGCCAGCAGCCAAGATGCCAGAACGGGAGGGGGGGCCAACGTCCTGACTTTC. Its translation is CASSQDARTGGGANVLTF.

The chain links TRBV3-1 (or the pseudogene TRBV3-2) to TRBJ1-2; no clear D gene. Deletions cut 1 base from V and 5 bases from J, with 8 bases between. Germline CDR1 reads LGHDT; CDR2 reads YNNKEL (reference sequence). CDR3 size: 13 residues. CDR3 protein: CASSQALGYGYTF. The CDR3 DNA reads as TGTGCCAGCAGCCAAGCTTTGGGTTATGGCTACACCTTC.

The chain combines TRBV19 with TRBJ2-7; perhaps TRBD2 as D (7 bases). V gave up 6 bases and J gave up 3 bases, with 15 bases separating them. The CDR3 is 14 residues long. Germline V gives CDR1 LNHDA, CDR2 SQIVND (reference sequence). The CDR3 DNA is TGTGCCAGTAGACAAGGGGGGGGATACTACGAGCAGTACTTC. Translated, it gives CASRQGGGYYEQYF.

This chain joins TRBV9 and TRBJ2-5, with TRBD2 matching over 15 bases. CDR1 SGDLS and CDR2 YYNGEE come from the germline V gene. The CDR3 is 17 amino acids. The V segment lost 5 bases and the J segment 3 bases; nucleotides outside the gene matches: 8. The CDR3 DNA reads TGTGCCAGCAGTGAGGGACTAGCGGGGGGACAGGAAGAGACCCAGTACTTC. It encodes CASSEGLAGGQEETQYF. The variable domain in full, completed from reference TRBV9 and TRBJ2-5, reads DSGVTQTPKHLITATGQRVTLRCSPRSGDLSVYWYQQSLDQGLQFLIQYYNGEERAKGNILERFSAQQFPDLHSELNLSSLELGDSALYFCASSEGLAGGQEETQYFGPGTRLLVL.

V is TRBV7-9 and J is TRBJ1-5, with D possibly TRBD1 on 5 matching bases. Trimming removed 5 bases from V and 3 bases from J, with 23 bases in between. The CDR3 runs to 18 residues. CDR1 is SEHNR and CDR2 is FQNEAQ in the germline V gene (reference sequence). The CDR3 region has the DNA TGTGCCAGCAGCCAAGGGACCTTCACCCCCTTTGCCAATCAGCCCCAGCATTTT. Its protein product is CASSQGTFTPFANQPQHF.

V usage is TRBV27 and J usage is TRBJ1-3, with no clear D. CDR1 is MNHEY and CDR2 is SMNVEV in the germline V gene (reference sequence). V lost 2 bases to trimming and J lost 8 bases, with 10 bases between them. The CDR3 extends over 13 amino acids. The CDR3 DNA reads TGTGCCAGCAGTTTAGCCCGAGGTCACACCATATATTTT. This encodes CASSLARGHTIYF.

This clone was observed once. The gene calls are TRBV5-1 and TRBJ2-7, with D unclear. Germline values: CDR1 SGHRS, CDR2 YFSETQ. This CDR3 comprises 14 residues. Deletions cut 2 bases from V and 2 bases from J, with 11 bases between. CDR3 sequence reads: CASSFGRSAYEQYF. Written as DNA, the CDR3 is TGCGCCAGCAGCTTCGGCAGGTCAGCCTACGAGCAGTACTTC.

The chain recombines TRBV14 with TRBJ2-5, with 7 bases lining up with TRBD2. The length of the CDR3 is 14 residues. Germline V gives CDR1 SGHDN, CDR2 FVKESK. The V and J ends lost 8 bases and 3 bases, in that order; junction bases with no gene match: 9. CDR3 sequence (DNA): TGTGCCAGCCCCCCGAGGACTAGAAAAGAGACCCAGTACTTC. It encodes CASPPRTRKETQYF.